The 21 T cell receptor beta chains below come from one sample, sequenced in a study of graft-versus-host responses after intestinal transplantation. Antigens of these TCRs are unknown. The repertoire was sequenced with immunoSEQ multiplex PCR; TCRdb's copy has only in-frame clones and lacks some. Here the sample spans approximately 75,000 clones, almost 90% being singletons. Sequenced material: unstimulated CD8+ T cells sorted from spleen or lymph node cells, taken before transplant. The source of these receptors is a human donor who was the organ donor for an intestinal transplant.

The chain combines TRBV5-6 with TRBJ1-6; D is uncertain. The CDR3 loop spans 15 amino acids. The V end lost 2 bases, the J end lost 7 bases, and 13 bases lay between the germline ends. From germline, CDR1 is SGHDT and CDR2 YYEEEE. The CDR3 loop is CASSFGVGANSPLHF. CDR3 nucleotide sequence: TGTGCCAGCAGCTTTGGTGTGGGAGCGAATTCACCCCTCCACTTT.

The rearrangement links TRBV9 to TRBJ1-2; no definite D call. The germline V gene encodes CDR1 SGDLS and CDR2 YYNGEE. The CDR3 is 12 residues long. V lost 2 bases, J lost 8 bases, and 10 bases lay in between. CDR3 protein: CASSVDERGYTF. CDR3 nucleotides: TGTGCCAGCAGCGTTGATGAACGGGGCTACACCTTC.

The V call is TRBV7-8, the J call TRBJ1-1; TRBD1 agrees at 9 bases. V trimming: 3 bases; J trimming: 4 bases; junction bases outside the gene matches: 0. Germline V gene sequence: CDR1 SGHVS, CDR2 FQNEAQ. There are 13 residues in the CDR3. CDR3 nucleotides: TGTGCCAGCAGCTTGGACAGGGGCACTGAAGCTTTCTTT. Translating it yields CASSLDRGTEAFF.

This clone was seen a handful of times. The chain employs TRBV5-1 and TRBJ1-6; 8 bases line up with TRBD1. Germline V gene sequence: CDR1 SGHRS, CDR2 YFSETQ. The CDR3 runs 14 residues. V shed 0 bases and J 10 bases; nucleotides not matched to a gene: 3. CDR3 sequence (DNA): TGCGCCAGCAGCTTGGGACAGGGGATATCACCCCTCCACTTT. Encoded protein: CASSLGQGISPLHF.

The V and J genes are TRBV19 and TRBJ1-5, with 7 bases lining up with TRBD1. The CDR3 is 15 residues long. Trimming at V came to 6 bases and at J to 4 bases, leaving 9 bases not matched to a gene. Germline CDR1 is LNHDA and CDR2 is SQIVND (reference sequence). This CDR3 reads CASSPLTGSNQPQHF. CDR3 bases: TGTGCCAGTAGCCCGCTGACAGGGTCAAATCAGCCCCAGCATTTT.

This chain connects TRBV7-6 to TRBJ2-6; D perhaps matches TRBD1 (6 bases). The CDR3 has 19 residues. The germline V and J ends were trimmed by 5 bases and 1 base, with 21 bases remaining between them. From germline, CDR1 is SGHVS and CDR2 FNYEAQ. The CDR3 region is CASSTDHRVQESGANVLTF. The CDR3 DNA is TGTGCCAGCAGCACGGATCACAGGGTGCAGGAGTCTGGGGCCAACGTCCTGACTTTC.

The chain employs TRBV5-4 and TRBJ2-5; TRBD1 aligns across 9 bases. The J segment lost 5 bases and the V segment lost 2 bases, leaving 7 bases of the junction unmatched. The germline V gene encodes CDR1 SGHNT and CDR2 YYREEE (reference sequence). This CDR3 has 15 amino acids. CDR3 region: CASSLTQGAGETQYF. As DNA, the CDR3 is TGTGCCAGCAGCTTAACACAGGGGGCCGGGGAGACCCAGTACTTC. The full variable domain, in which reference TRBV5-4 and TRBJ2-5 provide the parts outside the CDR3, is ETGVTQSPTHLIKTRGQQVTLRCSSQSGHNTVSWYQQALGQGPQFIFQYYREEENGRGNFPPRFSGLQFPNYSSELNVNALELDDSALYLCASSLTQGAGETQYFGPGTRLLVL.

The V call is TRBV2, the J call TRBJ1-2, with D perhaps matching TRBD1 (5 bases). CDR1 is SNHLY and CDR2 is FYNNEI in the germline V gene. The V gene lost 3 bases and the J gene lost 8 bases, with 10 bases spanning the gap. CDR3 length: 12 residues. CDR3 amino acids: CASSEGLGGYTF. The CDR3 coding sequence is TGTGCCAGCAGTGAGGGGCTCGGGGGCTACACCTTC.

This chain uses TRBV5-4 with TRBJ2-1; tentatively, D is TRBD1 (5 bases). The V gene's germline CDR1 is SGHNT and CDR2 YYREEE (reference sequence). Trimming cost V 1 base and J 8 bases, with 13 bases left between them. This CDR3 has 14 amino acids. The CDR3 region is CASSLSGYNDEQFF. The CDR3 DNA reads TGTGCCAGCAGCTTGTCAGGGTATAACGATGAGCAGTTCTTC.

This clone was counted only a few times. Other DNA sequences from this sample encode an identical CDR3 as well. V and J are TRBV7-9 and TRBJ1-3, with 8 positions matching TRBD1. The germline V gene has CDR1 SEHNR and CDR2 FQNEAQ (reference sequence). The CDR3 length is 15 residues. V lost 0 bases and J lost 7; bases outside the gene matches: 5. The CDR3 DNA is TGTGCCAGCAGCTTAGCCCGGACAGGGAGGAACACCATATATTTT. Translation: CASSLARTGRNTIYF.

This clone appeared once. CDR3 nucleotides: TGTGCCAGCCGAGGGACTAGCGGGGGGGCCTTAACAGATACGCAGTATTTT. Protein product: CASRGTSGGALTDTQYF. The chain has TRBV27 and TRBJ2-3; 16 nucleotides line up with TRBD2. With V trimmed by 8 bases and J by 3 bases, 8 bases remained unmatched. The CDR3 consists of 17 residues. The germline gives CDR1 MNHEY, CDR2 SMNVEV (reference sequence).

The rearrangement uses TRBV4-3 and TRBJ1-2; no clear D. Germline CDR1 LGHNA, CDR2 YSLEER. The CDR3 consists of 18 residues. V was pared by 0 bases and J by 2 bases, with 19 bases between. The CDR3 nucleotides are TGCGCCAGCAGCCAAGATGTTTATTCGAGGGATTCGAACTATGGCTACACCTTC. The encoded protein is CASSQDVYSRDSNYGYTF.

The chain is built from TRBV9 and TRBJ2-5; weak D call: TRBD1 (6 bases). Germline values: CDR1 SGDLS, CDR2 YYNGEE. Between the trimmed V and J ends, which lost 0 bases and 5 bases, there was a span of 14 bases. The CDR3 is 15 amino acids. For the CDR3, the DNA is TGTGCCAGCAGCGTAGAGGGGAACAGGGCCGAGACCCAGTACTTC. Protein: CASSVEGNRAETQYF.

The chain couples TRBV14 to TRBJ1-2; tentatively, D is TRBD1 (6 bases). V was clipped by 0 bases and J by 4 bases, with 18 bases between them. The germline gives CDR1 SGHDN, CDR2 FVKESK. The CDR3 loop spans 17 amino acids. CDR3 nucleotides: TGTGCCAGCAGCCAAGATATTCCAGGGGCCTACTCCTATGGCTACACCTTC. Translation: CASSQDIPGAYSYGYTF.

The rearrangement uses TRBV6-5 and TRBJ2-2; D perhaps matches TRBD1 (5 bases). The V and J ends lost 6 bases and 3 bases respectively, with 11 bases between them. CDR3 length: 14 amino acids. Germline CDR1 MNHEY, CDR2 SVGAGI. CDR3 DNA: TGTGCCAGCAGCTTCGACAGAGACACCGGGGAGCTGTTTTTT. Translation gives CASSFDRDTGELFF.

This rearrangement joins TRBV29-1 to TRBJ2-5; TRBD2 agrees at 9 bases. Germline trimming cut 4 bases from V and 11 bases from J; bases unmatched to any gene: 11. The CDR3 runs to 13 residues. Germline V gene data show CDR1 as SQVTM and CDR2 as ANQGSEA. The CDR3 sequence: CSVVGLATTEQYF. DNA for the CDR3: TGCAGCGTTGTGGGACTAGCCACGACGGAGCAGTACTTC.

The gene calls are TRBV30 and TRBJ1-1, with 10 bases matching TRBD1. Per the germline V gene, CDR1 is GTSNPN and CDR2 is SVGIG (reference sequence). The CDR3 has 14 residues. V shed 3 bases and J 4 bases; nucleotides not matched to a gene: 5. The DNA of the CDR3 is TGTGCCTGGAGCCTGGGACAGGGGATCACTGAAGCTTTCTTT. This codes for CAWSLGQGITEAFF.

The chain combines TRBV6-1 with TRBJ2-5; TRBD2 matches at 8 bases. With V trimmed by 2 bases and J by 3 bases, 5 bases remained unmatched. CDR1 and CDR2 (germline): MNHNS, SASEGT. CDR3 length equals 15 residues. CDR3: CASSEKAGGEETQYF. In DNA form, the CDR3 reads TGTGCCAGCAGTGAAAAGGCGGGGGGCGAAGAGACCCAGTACTTC.

This chain uses TRBV11-2 with TRBJ2-7; TRBD2 might be the D (5 bases). The CDR3 runs 13 residues. Germline CDR1 is SGHAT and CDR2 is FQNNGV. V lost 4 bases to trimming and J lost 6 bases, with 13 bases between them. The CDR3 coding sequence is TGTGCCAGCAGCTGGGGTAGTGGAGGCGAGCAGTACGTC. It is translated as CASSWGSGGEQYV.

This clone has more than one count but fewer than ten. This chain uses TRBV5-1 with TRBJ2-7; 9 nucleotides align to TRBD1. J gave up 2 bases and V 4 bases, and 4 bases lay outside the gene matches. The germline CDR1 and CDR2 sequences are SGHRS and YFSETQ. The CDR3 is 14 residues long. CDR3 DNA sequence: TGCGCCAGCAGCCCCGGGACAGGGCCCTACGAGCAGTACGTC. Residues: CASSPGTGPYEQYV.

A word on this clone: Other DNA sequences in this sample translate to the same CDR3. The chain is built from TRBV27 and TRBJ1-2, with D tentatively TRBD1 (6 bases). The CDR3 is made up of 13 amino acids. Trimming left V 2 bases short and J 4 bases short, with 8 bases between. From germline, CDR1 is MNHEY and CDR2 SMNVEV (reference sequence). Here the CDR3 reads CASSLGGGYGYTF. The CDR3 DNA sequence: TGTGCCAGCAGTTTAGGGGGCGGCTATGGCTACACCTTC.